The rows below give T cell receptor beta chains drawn from one sample of a study of regulatory T cells in long-lasting Graves disease. Using its own MiXCR run on the multiplex PCR reads, TCRdb lists one record per CDR3 protein. This sample carries under 300,000 distinct CDR3 sequences, around 19% of them seen once, and the ten largest clones take around 20%. The sequenced sample was peripheral blood mononuclear cells (PBMCs), obtained at new diagnosis, from a patient treated with antithyroid drugs. The receptors derive from a female donor with Graves disease. The CDR3 runs from the conserved cysteine through the conserved F or W. D genes are given only for firm matches. The size of a clone is reported for some rows only, either as once, few or many, or as a class for expanded clones.

TGTGCCACCAGTGATCCCTCCGGGAACTCTTCCTACGAGCAGTACTTC	CATSDPSGNSSYEQYF	NA	TRBV24-1	TRBJ2-7	many
TGTGCCAGTAGTATTGGTAGGACCCTGGGCAGCGGGAGGACAACCTCCTACGAGCAGTACTTC	CASSIGRTLGSGRTTSYEQYF	TRBD2	TRBV19	TRBJ2-7	many
TGTGCCACCATGGCCACAGGCGCCTACGAGCAGTACTTC	CATMATGAYEQYF	NA	TRBV24-1	TRBJ2-7	NA
TGTGCCAGCAGACCCCAGGGGACTGAAGCTTTCTTT	CASRPQGTEAFF	NA	TRBV28	TRBJ1-1	many
TGCGCCAGCAGCCAAAGTGGGGACCGCGGCTACAATGAGCAGTTCTTC	CASSQSGDRGYNEQFF	NA	TRBV4-1	TRBJ2-1	few
TGCAGTGCTGGGACTTACCTCACAGATACGCAGTATTTT	CSAGTYLTDTQYF	NA	TRBV20-1	TRBJ2-3	many
TGCGCCAGCAGCCAAGATCCGACGCCCGCCAGTCCAGATACGCAGTATTTT	CASSQDPTPASPDTQYF	NA	TRBV4-3	TRBJ2-3	NA
TGTGCCAGCACCACTAGGGGGAGCGATGAGCAGTTCTTC	CASTTRGSDEQFF	NA	TRBV7-9	TRBJ2-1	many
TGTGCCAGCAGCAATGGGCTAGCGGGAGGAGAGACCCAGTACTTC	CASSNGLAGGETQYF	TRBD2	TRBV5-4	TRBJ2-5	NA
TGTGCCAGCAGCTCCACCTTCGACAGGGTATGGCAGTACTTC	CASSSTFDRVWQYF	TRBD1	TRBV14	TRBJ2-7	many
TGTGCCAGCAGCGTAGACACAGGACTAGGGTCACCCCTCCACTTT	CASSVDTGLGSPLHF	NA	TRBV9	TRBJ1-6	many
TGTGCCAGCACCCGTATGGGTTTATATAATTCACCCCTCCACTTT	CASTRMGLYNSPLHF	NA	TRBV28	TRBJ1-6	many
TGTGCCACCAGTGATCGACAGCGGGCAGACGGCTACACCTTC	CATSDRQRADGYTF	NA	TRBV24-1	TRBJ1-2	many
TGTGCCAGCAGCGTAGAGGGGACTAGCGGGAGTCGGAATGAGCAGTTCTTC	CASSVEGTSGSRNEQFF	TRBD2	TRBV9	TRBJ2-1	NA
TGTGCCAGCAGCGTTGCAGACTATGGCTACACCTTC	CASSVADYGYTF	NA	TRBV7-9	TRBJ1-2	NA